This note documents a single T cell receptor (beta chain) sequence. The antigen remains undetermined. Via MiXCR, TCRdb re-called the 5' RACE reads, giving one row per CDR3 protein. Of hundreds of thousands of distinct CDR3 sequences listed, 8.5% to 9% are singletons. This sample is drawn from a study of identical twins. This CDR3 spans 17 amino acids. The germline gives CDR1 LGHNA, CDR2 YSLEER. Unmatched junction bases numbered 8, after V lost 0 bases and J lost 5 bases. Study outcomes and limitations: Fewer insertions marked abundant cord blood beta clonotypes; young adult naive trended weakly, memory not at all. Not following the same donors, the study drew its conclusions from cross-sectional statistical analysis. There is a chance that invariant MAIT and iNKT cells partially muddied zero-insertion analyses.

These data were also filed under a second study, of yellow fever vaccine responses in identical twins.

The chain joins TRBV4-3 to TRBJ2-1, with 9 positions matching TRBD2. Sequenced: PBMCs. The origin of this receptor is a woman under 30 in good health. The CDR3, as DNA: TGCGCCAGCAGCCAAGACCGGGCGGGAGGGCCCCACAATGAGCAGTTCTTC. Translated: CASSQDRAGGPHNEQFF.